These T cell receptor beta chains were read from a single sample in a study of blood T cell repertoires in COVID-19. Assay: immunoSEQ multiplex PCR; the TCRdb copy retains only in-frame clones and omits some. The sample consists of 150,000 to 200,000 clones, 75% to 85% of them appearing once. The specimen sequenced was PBMCs or T cells enriched from blood (not recorded which). The source is a woman between 50 and 59 years old with acute COVID-19. Both conserved end residues are part of each CDR3. A D gene is named only where the DNA matches it firmly. The size of a clone is reported for some rows only, either as once, few or many, or as a class for expanded clones.

NA	TRBV7-9	TRBJ1-1	NA	CASSPGRDTLGGTEAFF	TGTGCCAGCAGCCCCGGGAGGGACACTCTAGGGGGGACTGAAGCTTTCTTT
NA	TRBV4-1	TRBJ2-5	NA	CASSQEIGTGGQETQYF	TGCGCCAGCAGCCAAGAAATAGGGACTGGAGGACAAGAGACCCAGTACTTC
NA	TRBV18	TRBJ1-2	few	CASSPLSQDSGKYGYTF	TGTGCCAGCTCACCCCTAAGCCAGGACAGTGGGAAGTATGGCTACACCTTC
NA	TRBV18	TRBJ1-6	NA	CASSPSTSSYNSPLHF	TGTGCCAGCTCACCATCCACGAGCTCCTATAATTCACCCCTCCACTTT
NA	TRBV9	TRBJ2-2	few	CASSVARGQPNTGELFF	TGTGCCAGCAGCGTAGCCCGAGGACAGCCGAACACCGGGGAGCTGTTTTTT
NA	TRBV19	TRBJ2-3	NA	CASSTQGDTQYF	TGTGCCAGTAGTACTCAGGGGGATACGCAGTATTTT
NA	TRBV3-1/TRBV3-2	TRBJ1-2	NA	CASSHRTDEDFYGYTF	TGTGCCAGCAGCCACCGGACAGACGAAGATTTCTATGGCTACACCTTC
NA	TRBV9	TRBJ1-4	NA	CASSVGTGSGEKLFF	TGTGCCAGCAGCGTGGGTACAGGGTCAGGGGAAAAACTGTTTTTT
TRBD1	TRBV7-2	TRBJ1-4	NA	CASSDPGQGEKLFF	TGTGCCAGCAGCGACCCGGGACAGGGCGAAAAACTGTTTTTT
TRBD1	TRBV3-1/TRBV3-2	TRBJ1-6	few	CASSRSTGTGDRAPLHF	TGTGCCAGCAGCCGATCCACGGGGACAGGGGATAGGGCACCCCTCCACTTT
NA	TRBV7-3	TRBJ2-5	few	CASSLSGGFQETQYF	TGTGCCAGCAGCTTAAGTGGGGGGTTCCAAGAGACCCAGTACTTC
TRBD1	TRBV11-2	TRBJ1-2	NA	CASSLGQAFYGYTF	TGTGCCAGCAGCTTGGGACAGGCTTTCTATGGCTACACCTTC
NA	TRBV5-6	TRBJ2-2	NA	CASSPTGRGDTGELFF	TGTGCCAGCAGCCCGACAGGCAGGGGTGACACCGGGGAGCTGTTTTTT
TRBD1	TRBV24-1	TRBJ1-1	NA	CATERGQGSEAFF	TGTGCCACCGAAAGGGGACAGGGGTCTGAAGCTTTCTTT
TRBD2	TRBV9	TRBJ2-5	once	CASSASSGLQETQYF	TGTGCCAGCAGCGCCTCTAGCGGCCTCCAAGAGACCCAGTACTTC
NA	TRBV2	TRBJ1-5	NA	CASSPNGGNQPQHF	TGTGCCAGCAGTCCAAACGGGGGCAATCAGCCCCAGCATTTT
TRBD2	TRBV3-1/TRBV3-2	TRBJ2-1	NA	CASSQRLAVSYNEQFF	TGTGCCAGCAGCCAAAGACTAGCGGTTTCCTACAATGAGCAGTTCTTC
NA	TRBV28	TRBJ2-5	NA	CASSLFGRGRQTQYF	TGTGCCAGCAGTTTATTCGGACGGGGTCGGCAGACCCAGTACTTC
TRBD2	TRBV7-3	TRBJ2-3	NA	CASSLTYSGGGGTDTQYF	TGTGCCAGCAGCTTAACTTATAGCGGGGGGGGCGGCACAGATACGCAGTATTTT
TRBD1	TRBV14	TRBJ1-2	few	CASSSQGRASGYTF	TGTGCCAGCAGCTCACAGGGGCGAGCTTCTGGCTACACCTTC
NA	TRBV5-4	TRBJ2-1	NA	CASSRAGDYNEQFF	TGTGCCAGCAGCCGAGCTGGTGACTACAATGAGCAGTTCTTC
TRBD2	TRBV19	TRBJ2-1	once	CASRPALAGAYNEQFF	TGTGCCAGTAGACCGGCACTAGCGGGGGCCTACAATGAGCAGTTCTTC
NA	TRBV28	TRBJ1-2	NA	CASSSPPSTADGYTF	TGTGCCAGCAGTTCGCCACCCTCGACAGCAGATGGCTACACCTTC
TRBD2	TRBV19	TRBJ2-1	few	CASSIGGGSYNEQFF	TGTGCCAGTAGTATAGGGGGGGGTTCTTACAATGAGCAGTTCTTC
NA	TRBV11-3	TRBJ2-2	many	CASSSSGVTTGELFF	TGTGCCAGCAGCTCTTCGGGGGTGACCACCGGGGAGCTGTTTTTT
NA	TRBV7-9	TRBJ1-6	NA	CASSLGPGNSPLHF	TGTGCCAGCAGCTTAGGCCCGGGTAATTCACCCCTCCACTTT
TRBD2	TRBV11-3	TRBJ2-2	NA	CASSPPRTSGGTGELFF	TGTGCCAGCAGCCCGCCCCGGACTAGCGGGGGGACCGGGGAGCTGTTTTTT
TRBD1	TRBV5-1	TRBJ1-5	NA	CASTETGEDNQPQHF	TGCGCCAGCACCGAGACAGGGGAAGACAATCAGCCCCAGCATTTT
NA	TRBV4-2	TRBJ1-5	NA	CASSQDGVGGTQPQHF	TGTGCCAGCAGCCAAGATGGAGTCGGAGGGACTCAGCCCCAGCATTTT
NA	TRBV21-1	TRBJ1-2	NA	CASSNIGGREYGYTF	TGTGCCAGCAGCAATATTGGAGGGAGGGAGTATGGCTACACCTTC
NA	TRBV24-1	TRBJ1-3	NA	CATSDGNSLSGNTIYF	TGTGCCACCAGTGATGGTAACAGCCTCTCTGGAAACACCATATATTTT
TRBD1	TRBV7-8	TRBJ1-2	few	CASSARDRGRHGYTF	TGTGCCAGCAGCGCCCGGGACAGGGGGCGGCATGGCTACACCTTC